This T cell receptor beta chain derives from a study of cytomegalovirus exposure and HLA in healthy donors. The CDR3 sequence is 16 residues long. Per the germline V gene, CDR1 is SGDLS and CDR2 is YYNGEE. With 0 bases clipped from V and 2 bases from J, the junction kept 8 bases outside the gene matches. The PCR contained 60 Vbeta and 13 Jbeta primers. The table came from immunoSEQ multiplex PCR; TCRdb's copy has only in-frame clones and leaves some out. This repertoire comprises approximately 58,000 clones; its ten largest clones make up 4% to 5.5%. It was healthy bone marrow donors who served as donors.

This chain connects TRBV9 to TRBJ2-7, with 7 nucleotides matching TRBD2. The receptor's source is a man aged 25 to 45 in good health and CMV-seropositive. Material: PBMCs. CDR3 sequence (DNA): TGTGCCAGCAGCGTAGGGGAGGGGATCTCCACCTACGAGCAGTACTTC. This translates into CASSVGEGISTYEQYF. Combining the CDR3 with reference TRBV9 and TRBJ2-7 gives the whole variable domain DSGVTQTPKHLITATGQRVTLRCSPRSGDLSVYWYQQSLDQGLQFLIQYYNGEERAKGNILERFSAQQFPDLHSELNLSSLELGDSALYFCASSVGEGISTYEQYFGPGTRLTVT.